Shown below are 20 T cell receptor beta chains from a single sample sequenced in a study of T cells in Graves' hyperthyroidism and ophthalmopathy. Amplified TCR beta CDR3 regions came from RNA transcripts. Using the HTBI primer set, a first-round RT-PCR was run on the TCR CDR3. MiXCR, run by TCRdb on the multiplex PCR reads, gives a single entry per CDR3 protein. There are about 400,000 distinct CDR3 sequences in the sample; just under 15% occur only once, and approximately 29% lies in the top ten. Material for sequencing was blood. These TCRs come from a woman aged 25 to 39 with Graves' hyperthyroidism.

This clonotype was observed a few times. CDR3 region: CSAGTRGAQETQYF. In DNA form, the CDR3 reads TGCAGTGCTGGTACAAGAGGGGCCCAAGAGACCCAGTACTTC. The chain couples TRBV20-1 to TRBJ2-5; D may match TRBD1 or TRBD2 (5 bases each). The germline V gene encodes CDR1 DFQATT and CDR2 SNEGSKA (reference sequence). This CDR3 contains 14 residues. V dropped 5 bases and J dropped 1 base, with 14 bases sitting between them.

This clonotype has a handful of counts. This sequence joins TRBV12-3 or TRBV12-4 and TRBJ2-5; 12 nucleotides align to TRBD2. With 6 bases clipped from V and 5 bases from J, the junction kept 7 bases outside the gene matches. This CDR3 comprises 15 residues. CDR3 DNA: TGTGCCAGCAGCCCTAGCGGGAGGGCTGTTGAGACCCAGTACTTC. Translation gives CASSPSGRAVETQYF.

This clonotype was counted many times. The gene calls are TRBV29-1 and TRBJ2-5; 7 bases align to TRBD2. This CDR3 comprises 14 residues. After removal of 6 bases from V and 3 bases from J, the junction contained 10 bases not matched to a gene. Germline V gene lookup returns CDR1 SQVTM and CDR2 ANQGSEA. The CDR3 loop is CSVTPGAGKETQYF. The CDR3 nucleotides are TGCAGCGTGACCCCAGGAGCGGGAAAAGAGACCCAGTACTTC.

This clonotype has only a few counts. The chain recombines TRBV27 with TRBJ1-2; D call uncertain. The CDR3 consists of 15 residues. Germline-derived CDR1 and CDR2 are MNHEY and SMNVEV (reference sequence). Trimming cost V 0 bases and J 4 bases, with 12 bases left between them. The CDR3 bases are TGTGCCAGCAGTTTATCTCCGACGGGGAGCTATGGCTACACCTTC. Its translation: CASSLSPTGSYGYTF.

The CDR3 reads CAALRLAGLTDTQYF. DNA of the CDR3: TGTGCCGCATTACGGCTAGCGGGGCTCACAGATACGCAGTATTTT. The V gene is TRBV30, the J gene TRBJ2-3; TRBD2 agrees at 9 bases. Germline-derived CDR1 and CDR2 are GTSNPN and SVGIG (reference sequence). The CDR3 sequence is 15 residues long. V dropped 8 bases and J dropped 2; count of bases not matched to a gene: 11. The full variable domain, completed using reference TRBV30 and TRBJ2-3, is SQTIHQWPATLVQPVGSPLSLECTVEGTSNPNLYWYRQAAGRGLQLLFYSVGIGQISSEVPQNLSASRPQDRQFILSSKKLLLSDSGFYLCAALRLAGLTDTQYFGPGTRLTVL.

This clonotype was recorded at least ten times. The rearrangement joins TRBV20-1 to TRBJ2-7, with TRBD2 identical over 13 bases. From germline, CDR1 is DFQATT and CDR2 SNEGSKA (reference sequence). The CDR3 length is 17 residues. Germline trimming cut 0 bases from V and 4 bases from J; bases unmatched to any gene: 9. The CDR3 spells CSARDPLAGGPQYEQYF. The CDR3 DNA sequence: TGCAGTGCTAGAGATCCACTAGCGGGAGGGCCTCAATACGAGCAGTACTTC.

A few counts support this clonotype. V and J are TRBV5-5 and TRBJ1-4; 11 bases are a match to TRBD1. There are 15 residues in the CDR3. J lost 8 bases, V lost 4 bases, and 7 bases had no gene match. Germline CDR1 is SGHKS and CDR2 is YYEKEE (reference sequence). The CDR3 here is CASSLGQGAWEKLFF. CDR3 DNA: TGTGCCAGCAGCCTTGGACAGGGGGCTTGGGAAAAACTGTTTTTT.

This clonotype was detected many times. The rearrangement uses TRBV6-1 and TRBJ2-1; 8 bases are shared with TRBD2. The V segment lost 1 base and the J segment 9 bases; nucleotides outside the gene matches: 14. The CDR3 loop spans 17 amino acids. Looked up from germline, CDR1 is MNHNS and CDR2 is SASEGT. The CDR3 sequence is CASSEVWFGAGDGEQFF. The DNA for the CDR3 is TGTGCCAGCAGTGAAGTGTGGTTTGGAGCGGGAGACGGTGAGCAGTTCTTC.

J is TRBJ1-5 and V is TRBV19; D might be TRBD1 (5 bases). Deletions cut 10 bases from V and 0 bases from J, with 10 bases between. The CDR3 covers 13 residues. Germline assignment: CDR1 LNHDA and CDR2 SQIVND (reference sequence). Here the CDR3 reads CATSDISNQPQHF. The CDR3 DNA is TGTGCCACGTCGGACATTAGCAATCAGCCCCAGCATTTT. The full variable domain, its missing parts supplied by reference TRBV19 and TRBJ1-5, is DGGITQSPKYLFRKEGQNVTLSCEQNLNHDAMYWYRQDPGQGLRLIYYSQIVNDFQKGDIAEGYSVSREKKESFPLTVTSAQKNPTAFYLCATSDISNQPQHFGDGTRLSIL.

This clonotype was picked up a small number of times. The CDR3 coding sequence is TGTGCCAGCAGTCAACGCTCCTTCGGTCAGCCCCAGCATTTT. As protein: CASSQRSFGQPQHF. The chain couples TRBV28 to TRBJ1-5; D is unclear. Trimming took 5 bases from V and 6 from J, leaving 14 bases between them. Per germline, CDR1 MDHEN and CDR2 SYDVKM. The CDR3 has 14 residues.

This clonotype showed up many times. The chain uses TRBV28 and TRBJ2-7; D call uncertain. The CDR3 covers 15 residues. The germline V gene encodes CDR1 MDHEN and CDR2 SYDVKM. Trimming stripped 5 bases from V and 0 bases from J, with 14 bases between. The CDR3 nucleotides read TGTGCCAGCAGTACCCCTGACTGGAGCTCCTACGAGCAGTACTTC. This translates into CASSTPDWSSYEQYF.

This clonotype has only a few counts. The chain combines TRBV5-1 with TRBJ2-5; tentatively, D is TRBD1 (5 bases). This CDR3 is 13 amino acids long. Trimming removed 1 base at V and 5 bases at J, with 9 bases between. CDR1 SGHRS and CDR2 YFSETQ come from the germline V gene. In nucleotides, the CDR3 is TGCGCCAGCAGCTTGAGCAGGGCCGAGACCCAGTACTTC. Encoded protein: CASSLSRAETQYF. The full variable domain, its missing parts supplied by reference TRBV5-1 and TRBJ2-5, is KAGVTQTPRYLIKTRGQQVTLSCSPISGHRSVSWYQQTPGQGLQFLFEYFSETQRNKGNFPGRFSGRQFSNSRSEMNVSTLELGDSALYLCASSLSRAETQYFGPGTRLLVL.

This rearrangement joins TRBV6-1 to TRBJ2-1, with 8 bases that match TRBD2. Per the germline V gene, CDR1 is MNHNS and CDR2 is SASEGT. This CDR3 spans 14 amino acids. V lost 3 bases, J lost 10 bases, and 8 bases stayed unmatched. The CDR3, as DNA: TGTGCCAGCAGTGATCTCCTAGCGGGTGGCGAGCAGTTCTTC. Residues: CASSDLLAGGEQFF.

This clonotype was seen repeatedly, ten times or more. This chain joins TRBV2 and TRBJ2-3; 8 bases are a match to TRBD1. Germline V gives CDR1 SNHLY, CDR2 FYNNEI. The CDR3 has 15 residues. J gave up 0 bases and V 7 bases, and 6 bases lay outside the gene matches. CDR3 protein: CASKGQGTSTDTQYF. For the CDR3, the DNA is TGTGCCAGCAAAGGACAGGGAACTAGCACAGATACGCAGTATTTT.

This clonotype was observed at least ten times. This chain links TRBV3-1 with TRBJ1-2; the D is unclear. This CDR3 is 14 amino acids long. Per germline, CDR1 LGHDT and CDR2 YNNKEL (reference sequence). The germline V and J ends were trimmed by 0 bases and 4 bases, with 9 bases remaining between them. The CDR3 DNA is TGTGCCAGCAGCCAAGATACCGAACTCTATGGCTACACCTTC. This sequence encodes CASSQDTELYGYTF.

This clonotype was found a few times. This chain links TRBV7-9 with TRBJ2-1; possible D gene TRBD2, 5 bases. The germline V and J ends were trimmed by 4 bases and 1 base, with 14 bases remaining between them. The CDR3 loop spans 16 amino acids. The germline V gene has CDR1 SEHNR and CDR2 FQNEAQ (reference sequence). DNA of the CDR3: TGTGCCAGCAGCTCCTCGGGTGGGAGTTCCTACAATGAGCAGTTCTTC. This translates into CASSSSGGSSYNEQFF.

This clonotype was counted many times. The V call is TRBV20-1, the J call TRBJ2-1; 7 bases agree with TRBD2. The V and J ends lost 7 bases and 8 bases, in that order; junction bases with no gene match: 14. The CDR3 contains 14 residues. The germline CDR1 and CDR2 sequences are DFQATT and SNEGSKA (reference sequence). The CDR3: CSVNGGGPRDEQFF. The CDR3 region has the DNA TGCAGTGTCAATGGGGGAGGGCCCCGTGATGAGCAGTTCTTC.

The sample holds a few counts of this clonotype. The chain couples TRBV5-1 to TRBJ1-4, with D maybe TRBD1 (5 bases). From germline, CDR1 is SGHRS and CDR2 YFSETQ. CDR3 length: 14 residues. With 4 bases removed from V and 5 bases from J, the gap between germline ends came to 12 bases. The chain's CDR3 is CASSPMGPNEKLFF. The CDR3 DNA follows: TGCGCCAGCAGCCCCATGGGACCAAATGAAAAACTGTTTTTT.

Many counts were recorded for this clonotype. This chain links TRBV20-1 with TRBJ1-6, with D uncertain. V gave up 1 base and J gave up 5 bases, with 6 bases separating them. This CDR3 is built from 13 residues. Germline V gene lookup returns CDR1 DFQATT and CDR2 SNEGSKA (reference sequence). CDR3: CSARGQDNSPLHF. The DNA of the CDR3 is TGCAGTGCTAGAGGACAAGATAATTCACCCCTCCACTTT.

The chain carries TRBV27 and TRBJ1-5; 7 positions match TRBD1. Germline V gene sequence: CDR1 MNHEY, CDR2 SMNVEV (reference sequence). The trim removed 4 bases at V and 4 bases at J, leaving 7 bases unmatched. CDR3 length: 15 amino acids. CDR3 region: CASSSQGQPNQPQHF. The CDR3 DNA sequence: TGTGCCAGCAGTTCCCAGGGACAGCCAAATCAGCCCCAGCATTTT.